These 14 T cell receptor beta chains originate from one sample sequenced in a study of spatial heterogeneity in lung cancer. A single record per CDR3 protein comes from TCRdb applying MiXCR to the 5' RACE reads. The sample has about 10,000 distinct CDR3 sequences, about a fifth seen once. Sample time point: blood at routine non-recurrence follow-up after resection. The source was PBMCs, collected at follow-up. The receptors come from a male donor with early-stage non-small cell lung cancer.

This clonotype is labeled medium-sized. The V call is TRBV7-7, the J call TRBJ2-1, with a tentative D call TRBD1 (6 bases). CDR1 SSHAT and CDR2 FNYEAQ come from the germline V gene (reference sequence). Trimming took off 4 bases at V and 6 bases at J, with 16 bases between the two ends. There are 15 residues in the CDR3. The CDR3 is CASSSGPGEFNEQFF. CDR3 nucleotide sequence: TGTGCCAGCAGCTCAGGACCAGGGGAGTTCAATGAGCAGTTCTTC.

The chain links TRBV12-5 to TRBJ1-6; D gene uncertain. The CDR3 runs to 8 residues. CDR1 LGHNT and CDR2 FRNRAP come from the germline V gene. The CDR3 is CPSPPLHF. As DNA, the CDR3 is TGTCCCAGCCCACCCCTCCACTTT.

This clonotype was counted many times. The rearrangement links TRBV7-9 to TRBJ2-7; weak D call: TRBD2 (5 bases). The CDR3 is 13 amino acids. CDR1 and CDR2 (germline): SEHNR, FQNEAQ (reference sequence). Trimming removed 1 base at V and 6 bases at J, with 10 bases between. The CDR3 loop reads CASSLGTLAEQYF. Here the CDR3 DNA reads TGTGCCAGCAGCTTAGGGACTCTCGCCGAGCAGTACTTC.

There are a few counts of this clonotype. This chain uses TRBV7-9 with TRBJ2-3; D may be TRBD2 (7 bases). Germline V gives CDR1 SEHNR, CDR2 FQNEAQ (reference sequence). V was pared by 4 bases and J by 4 bases, with 15 bases between. The CDR3 covers 15 residues. CDR3 region: CASSSDPGGADTQYF. In DNA form, the CDR3 reads TGTGCCAGCAGCTCGGACCCGGGGGGCGCAGATACGCAGTATTTT.

Remarks on this clonotype: A much larger clone sits a single nucleotide away, making a read error possible. The V call is TRBV7-9, the J call TRBJ1-6; D remains ambiguous. This CDR3 comprises 15 residues. Germline loops: CDR1 SEHNR, CDR2 FQNEAQ (reference sequence). The CDR3: CASNLDYWQKSPLHF. The CDR3 coding sequence is TGTGCCAGCAACTTAGATTATTGGCAGAAGTCACCCCTCCACTTT.

In this sample, this clonotype turned up many times. The J gene is TRBJ2-1, the V gene TRBV20-1; 7 bases line up with TRBD2. Germline CDR1 reads DFQATT; CDR2 reads SNEGSKA (reference sequence). The CDR3 covers 15 residues. The junction had 7 bases not matched to a gene; V was cut back by 0 bases and J by 5 bases. CDR3 nucleotides: TGCAGTGCTAGAGAGGGGGAGGGCCTAGACAATGAGCAGTTCTTC. Translation gives CSAREGEGLDNEQFF.

In its sample, this clonotype was seen many times. The V gene is TRBV20-1, the J gene TRBJ1-6; D ambiguous. CDR3 length: 17 residues. Germline CDR1 and CDR2: DFQATT and SNEGSKA (reference sequence). The V end was cut by 0 bases, the J end by 0 bases, with 12 bases between. CDR3 sequence (DNA): TGCAGTGCTAGAGATCAGGCCGCCAGCTCCTATAATTCACCCCTCCACTTT. Its translation is CSARDQAASSYNSPLHF.

Comment on this clonotype: It may be a read error: a sequence one base away is much more abundant. The V and J genes are TRBV28 and TRBJ2-5; D unclear. Germline V gene lookup returns CDR1 MDHEN and CDR2 SYDVKM. This CDR3 comprises 14 residues. The CDR3 spells CVSSLITPAETQYF. CDR3 nucleotide sequence: TGTGTCAGCAGTTTAATAACACCCGCAGAGACCCAGTACTTC. Variable domain in full (rest from reference TRBV28 and TRBJ2-5): DVKVTQSSRYLVKRTGEKVFLECVQDMDHENMFWYRQDPGLGLRLIYFSYDVKMKEKGDIPEGYSVSREKKERFSLILESASTNQTSMYLCVSSLITPAETQYFGPGTRLLVL.

This clonotype was counted many times. The V gene is TRBV29-1, the J gene TRBJ2-1, with 10 bases aligning to TRBD2. Germline lookup yields CDR1 SQVTM and CDR2 ANQGSEA. The J segment lost 0 bases and the V segment lost 6 bases, leaving 11 bases of the junction unmatched. The CDR3 loop spans 17 amino acids. CDR3 coding DNA: TGCAGCGTAGAGGGCTCCCCTAGCGGGAGCTCCTACAATGAGCAGTTCTTC. This codes for CSVEGSPSGSSYNEQFF.

V gene TRBV3-1 combines with J gene TRBJ2-3, with TRBD2 matching over 14 bases. Trimming at V came to 4 bases and at J to 14 bases, leaving 20 bases not matched to a gene. This CDR3 is 18 amino acids long. The germline CDR1 and CDR2 sequences are LGHDT and YNNKEL (reference sequence). The CDR3 loop is CASSPWTSGGSTDTQVYF. CDR3 DNA: TGTGCCAGCAGCCCCTGGACTAGCGGGGGGAGCACAGATACGCAGGTGTATTTT.

This clonotype came up many times. The rearrangement joins TRBV20-1 to TRBJ1-1; D gene ambiguous. Trimming removed 4 bases at V and 5 bases at J, with 14 bases between. CDR3 length equals 13 residues. Looked up from germline, CDR1 is DFQATT and CDR2 is SNEGSKA (reference sequence). Here the CDR3 DNA reads TGCAGTGCTACCAAGGCAGTTCGGACTGAAGCTTTCTTT. As protein: CSATKAVRTEAFF.

This clonotype was observed many times. The chain is built from TRBV28 and TRBJ1-2; 9 bases match TRBD1. With V trimmed by 5 bases and J by 7 bases, 8 bases remained unmatched. This CDR3 contains 14 residues. Per the germline V gene, CDR1 is MDHEN and CDR2 is SYDVKM. CDR3 sequence (DNA): TGTGCCAGCAGTACCTACAGGGGGCCTGCTGGCTACACCTTC. It specifies CASSTYRGPAGYTF.

The chain has TRBV5-1 and TRBJ2-7; D is unclear. Trimming shortened V by 0 bases and J by 2 bases, and 9 bases separated the two germline ends. Germline CDR1 SGHRS, CDR2 YFSETQ. CDR3 length equals 14 residues. CDR3 residues: CASSLGAATYEQYF. Here the CDR3 DNA reads TGCGCCAGCAGCTTGGGGGCAGCGACCTACGAGCAGTACTTC.

This clonotype was observed many times. The rearrangement uses TRBV7-8 and TRBJ2-3; no reliable D call. V lost 5 bases and J 3 bases, leaving 12 bases between the germline ends. The CDR3 has 14 residues. Germline CDR1 and CDR2: SGHVS and FQNEAQ. The CDR3 bases are TGTGCCAGCAGCCCTATGGACGGTACAGATACGCAGTATTTT. Translating it yields CASSPMDGTDTQYF.